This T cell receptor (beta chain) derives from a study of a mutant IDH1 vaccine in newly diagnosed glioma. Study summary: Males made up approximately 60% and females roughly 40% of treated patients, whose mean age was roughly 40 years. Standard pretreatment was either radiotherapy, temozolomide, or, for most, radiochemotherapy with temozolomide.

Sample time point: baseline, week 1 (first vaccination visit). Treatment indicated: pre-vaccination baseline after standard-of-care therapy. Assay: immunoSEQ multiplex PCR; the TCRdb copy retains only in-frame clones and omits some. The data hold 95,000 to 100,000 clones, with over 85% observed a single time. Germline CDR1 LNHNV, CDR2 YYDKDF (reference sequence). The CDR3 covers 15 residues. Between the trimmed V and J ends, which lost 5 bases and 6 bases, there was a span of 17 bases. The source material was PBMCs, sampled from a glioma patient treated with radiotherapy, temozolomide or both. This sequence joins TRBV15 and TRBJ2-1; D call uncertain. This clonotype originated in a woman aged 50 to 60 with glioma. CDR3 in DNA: TGTGCCACCAGCCAGACCCCGTCCCCCATCAATGAGCAGTTCTTC. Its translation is CATSQTPSPINEQFF.